The 18 T cell receptor beta chains below all came from one sample that was sequenced in a study of blood T cell repertoires in COVID-19. Clones were read by immunoSEQ multiplex PCR, and TCRdb kept only the in-frame ones, dropping some. The sample has 360,000 or so clones; about nine tenths are singletons. Sequenced: PBMCs or T cells enriched from blood (not recorded which). Receptors originate from a young woman who had recovered from COVID-19.

The chain has TRBV19 and TRBJ1-1; D not resolved. V gave up 10 bases and J gave up 1 base, with 16 bases separating them. The CDR3 length is 14 residues. Germline loops: CDR1 LNHDA, CDR2 SQIVND (reference sequence). This CDR3 is CATNPQGENTEAFF. CDR3 DNA sequence: TGTGCCACCAACCCACAAGGAGAGAACACTGAAGCTTTCTTT.

This CDR3 is CASSLVQLTGELFF. The CDR3 DNA follows: TGTGCCAGCAGCTTGGTCCAACTCACCGGGGAGCTGTTTTTT. The chain joins TRBV5-8 to TRBJ2-2; D gene uncertain. Per the germline V gene, CDR1 is SGHTS and CDR2 is YDEGEE. This CDR3 has 14 amino acids. With 0 bases removed from V and 4 bases from J, the gap between germline ends came to 7 bases.

The chain combines TRBV10-1 with TRBJ2-5; TRBD1 might be the D (5 bases). Trimming removed 0 bases from V and 4 bases from J, with 6 bases in between. CDR3 size: 13 residues. Germline V gene data show CDR1 as WNHNN and CDR2 as SYGVQD (reference sequence). The CDR3 sequence: CASSESGRETQYF. For the CDR3, the DNA is TGCGCCAGCAGTGAGTCGGGGCGAGAGACCCAGTACTTC.

The chain has TRBV19 and TRBJ2-7; TRBD1 matches 8 bases. With V trimmed by 7 bases and J by 2 bases, 13 bases remained unmatched. Looked up from germline, CDR1 is LNHDA and CDR2 is SQIVND (reference sequence). The CDR3 has 16 residues. In DNA, the CDR3 is TGTGCCAGTACCCCACATCCGGGACAGGTTACCTACGAGCAGTACTTC. Its protein product is CASTPHPGQVTYEQYF.

The rearrangement links TRBV28 to TRBJ1-5; unclear D gene. The ends were cut back, 6 bases at V and 2 bases at J, with 14 bases in the middle. This CDR3 has 15 residues. Germline CDR1 and CDR2: MDHEN and SYDVKM. CDR3 in DNA: TGTGCCAGCAGCCTACCCGGGGTAGGCAATCAGCCCCAGCATTTT. This gives the protein CASSLPGVGNQPQHF. Complete variable domain (other parts from reference TRBV28 and TRBJ1-5): DVKVTQSSRYLVKRTGEKVFLECVQDMDHENMFWYRQDPGLGLRLIYFSYDVKMKEKGDIPEGYSVSREKKERFSLILESASTNQTSMYLCASSLPGVGNQPQHFGDGTRLSIL.

The chain is built from TRBV10-3 and TRBJ2-2, with 9 bases lining up with TRBD1. Per germline, CDR1 ENHRY and CDR2 SYGVKD. The length of the CDR3 is 15 residues. V lost 6 bases, J lost 3 bases, and 5 bases stayed unmatched. The CDR3 bases are TGTGCCATCAGATCGGGACAGGGTGACACCGGGGAGCTGTTTTTT. Its protein is CAIRSGQGDTGELFF.

The V gene is TRBV7-2, the J gene TRBJ1-5, with D perhaps TRBD1 (6 bases). Trimming took off 1 base at V and 11 bases at J, with 12 bases between the two ends. The CDR3 totals 13 residues. Germline V CDR1 and CDR2: SGHTA, FQGNSA. The CDR3 DNA is TGTGCCAGCAGCTTAGATCCCGGACAGACCCAGCATTTT. Translating gives CASSLDPGQTQHF. Full variable domain (rest looked up from reference TRBV7-2 and TRBJ1-5): GAGVSQSPSNKVTEKGKDVELRCDPISGHTALYWYRQSLGQGLEFLIYFQGNSAPDKSGLPSDRFSAERTGGSVSTLTIQRTQQEDSAVYLCASSLDPGQTQHFGDGTRLSIL.

The chain joins TRBV5-4 to TRBJ2-1; D ambiguous. The CDR3 loop spans 15 amino acids. Germline assignment: CDR1 SGHNT and CDR2 YYREEE (reference sequence). The V gene lost 0 bases and the J gene lost 0 bases, with 7 bases spanning the gap. The CDR3 DNA follows: TGTGCCAGCAGCTTGGTAAGGAGCTCCTACAATGAGCAGTTCTTC. Protein product: CASSLVRSSYNEQFF.

V gene TRBV15 combines with J gene TRBJ1-1; 7 bases are a match to TRBD1. Germline CDR1 is LNHNV and CDR2 is YYDKDF (reference sequence). CDR3 size: 15 residues. The ends lost 2 bases at V and 5 bases at J; junction bases unmatched: 8. CDR3: CATSRLNRGRTEAFF. CDR3 bases: TGTGCCACCAGCAGACTTAACAGGGGTCGGACTGAAGCTTTCTTT.

The chain recombines TRBV5-1 with TRBJ2-1; D gene ambiguous. Germline V gene data show CDR1 as SGHRS and CDR2 as YFSETQ. The length of the CDR3 is 12 residues. V was shortened by 4 bases and J by 12 bases, with 14 bases between the two germline ends. The DNA of the CDR3 is TGCGCCAGCAGCGCCCCGGAAAGCGCGCAGTTCTTC. Amino acids: CASSAPESAQFF.

The gene calls are TRBV7-9 and TRBJ1-1; D uncertain. The V and J ends lost 1 base and 5 bases respectively, with 8 bases between them. This CDR3 is 13 amino acids long. Germline CDR1 is SEHNR and CDR2 is FQNEAQ (reference sequence). The CDR3 reads CASSLESLTEAFF. CDR3 DNA: TGTGCCAGCAGCTTAGAATCACTGACTGAAGCTTTCTTT. The complete variable domain, with remaining parts taken from reference TRBV7-9 and TRBJ1-1, reads DTGVSQNPRHKITKRGQNVTFRCDPISEHNRLYWYRQTLGQGPEFLTYFQNEAQLEKSRLLSDRFSAERPKGSFSTLEIQRTEQGDSAMYLCASSLESLTEAFFGQGTRLTVV.

This clone has only one observation. The genes are TRBV28 and TRBJ2-7; a possible D gene is TRBD2 (6 bases). This CDR3 has 14 residues. Trimming removed 7 bases from V and 2 bases from J, with 15 bases in between. CDR1 and CDR2 (germline): MDHEN, SYDVKM. CDR3 protein: CASTLSGPAYEQYF. The CDR3 region has the DNA TGTGCCAGCACCCTAAGCGGGCCCGCCTACGAGCAGTACTTC. The whole variable domain, filled in from reference TRBV28 and TRBJ2-7, reads DVKVTQSSRYLVKRTGEKVFLECVQDMDHENMFWYRQDPGLGLRLIYFSYDVKMKEKGDIPEGYSVSREKKERFSLILESASTNQTSMYLCASTLSGPAYEQYFGPGTRLTVT.

The chain employs TRBV6-2 or TRBV6-3 and TRBJ1-5; 8 positions agree with TRBD1. Germline CDR1 and CDR2: MNHEY and SVGEGT. This CDR3 comprises 14 residues. V trimming: 5 bases; J trimming: 4 bases; junction bases outside the gene matches: 4. The CDR3 reads CASSRTGRNQPQHF. The CDR3 region has the DNA TGTGCCAGCAGTAGGACAGGGAGGAATCAGCCCCAGCATTTT.

The genes are TRBV2 and TRBJ2-6; 7 bases agree with TRBD1. J lost 0 bases, V lost 5 bases, and 7 bases had no gene match. In germline, CDR1 is SNHLY, CDR2 FYNNEI. CDR3 length: 17 residues. DNA for the CDR3: TGTGCCAGCAGTTCCGGACAGGCTCGCTCTGGGGCCAACGTCCTGACTTTC. The encoded protein is CASSSGQARSGANVLTF. Together with reference TRBV2 and TRBJ2-6, the CDR3 gives the full variable domain: EPEVTQTPSHQVTQMGQEVILRCVPISNHLYFYWYRQILGQKVEFLVSFYNNEISEKSEIFDDQFSVERPDGSNFTLKIRSTKLEDSAMYFCASSSGQARSGANVLTFGAGSRLTVL.

This sequence joins TRBV6-5 and TRBJ1-6; TRBD1 is a possible D gene (6 bases). Germline V gives CDR1 MNHEY, CDR2 SVGAGI. V shed 10 bases and J shed 9 bases, with 19 bases lying between them. The CDR3 runs 14 residues. Here the CDR3 reads CATTQGSGVSPLHF. In nucleotides, the CDR3 is TGTGCCACCACGCAGGGCTCAGGGGTTTCACCCCTCCACTTT.

V usage is TRBV4-1 and J usage is TRBJ1-5; D is perhaps TRBD1 (5 bases). V lost 0 bases, J lost 11 bases, and 17 bases lay in between. Germline CDR1 and CDR2: MGHRA and YSYEKL. The CDR3 has 15 amino acids. Written as DNA, the CDR3 is TGCGCCAGCAGCCAAGATCGCCGCCTCGTGGACACCCAGCATTTT. Translating it yields CASSQDRRLVDTQHF.

This chain connects TRBV4-2 to TRBJ1-6; D possibly corresponds to TRBD1 (6 bases). V was trimmed by 1 base and J by 13 bases, leaving 29 bases between them. CDR1 and CDR2 from the germline V gene are LGHNA and YNFKEQ. The length of the CDR3 is 19 residues. In DNA form, the CDR3 reads TGTGCCAGCAGCCAAGCCCAAGGCCACCGGCCAGGGGAAAGGTTCCCCCTCCACTTT. It specifies CASSQAQGHRPGERFPLHF.

The chain is built from TRBV6-5 and TRBJ1-2; D remains ambiguous. Per the germline V gene, CDR1 is MNHEY and CDR2 is SVGAGI. The CDR3 runs to 13 residues. Trimming left V 7 bases short and J 3 bases short, with 12 bases between. The CDR3 is CASTTARHYGYTF. The DNA of the CDR3 is TGTGCCAGCACCACAGCTCGGCACTATGGCTACACCTTC.